A single sample gave rise to the 9 T cell receptor beta chains below, sequenced in a study of shared clonotypes between healthy human individuals. Terminally differentiated effector memory CD45RA+ cells were left out of the naive CD8 fraction, which was CD45RO-negative and positively selected for CCR7. Libraries were prepared by immunoSEQ multiplex PCR; TCRdb keeps only in-frame clonotypes and omits some of them. The table has just over 2,000,000 clones, about 95% seen once. The sequencing sample was made of naive CD8+ T cells sorted from blood. The source of these receptors is a man aged 18-30 years in good health.

The chain has TRBV5-4 and TRBJ1-1; TRBD1 might be the D (5 bases). The germline V gene encodes CDR1 SGHNT and CDR2 YYREEE (reference sequence). The CDR3 sequence is 15 residues long. V was trimmed by 1 base and J by 0 bases, leaving 10 bases between them. CDR3 bases: TGTGCCAGCAGCTTGAGTGCAGGGATGAACACTGAAGCTTTCTTT. This gives the protein CASSLSAGMNTEAFF. Full variable domain (outside the CDR3, taken from reference TRBV5-4 and TRBJ1-1): ETGVTQSPTHLIKTRGQQVTLRCSSQSGHNTVSWYQQALGQGPQFIFQYYREEENGRGNFPPRFSGLQFPNYSSELNVNALELDDSALYLCASSLSAGMNTEAFFGQGTRLTVV.

The V call is TRBV7-9, the J call TRBJ2-1; 8 bases align to TRBD2. CDR3 length: 17 amino acids. Germline V gives CDR1 SEHNR, CDR2 FQNEAQ (reference sequence). V was clipped by 5 bases and J by 4 bases; unmatched bases: 13. CDR3 DNA: TGTGCCAGCAGCCCTATGTGGGATAGCGGGGTTTACAATGAGCAGTTCTTC. This translates into CASSPMWDSGVYNEQFF.

This chain connects TRBV7-2 to TRBJ1-1, with D unresolved. V was shortened by 0 bases and J by 3 bases, with 5 bases between the two germline ends. CDR1 is SGHTA and CDR2 is FQGNSA in the germline V gene. The CDR3 length is 13 residues. In nucleotides, the CDR3 is TGTGCCAGCAGCTTAGCGGGGTACACTGAAGCTTTCTTT. Translation gives CASSLAGYTEAFF. Full variable domain (missing parts from reference TRBV7-2 and TRBJ1-1): GAGVSQSPSNKVTEKGKDVELRCDPISGHTALYWYRQSLGQGLEFLIYFQGNSAPDKSGLPSDRFSAERTGGSVSTLTIQRTQQEDSAVYLCASSLAGYTEAFFGQGTRLTVV.

The gene calls are TRBV28 and TRBJ2-7; 8 nucleotides align to TRBD1. J lost 4 bases, V lost 3 bases, and 5 bases had no gene match. The CDR3 totals 14 residues. Per germline, CDR1 MDHEN and CDR2 SYDVKM. In nucleotides, the CDR3 is TGTGCCAGCAGTTTCTTCCAGGGGGCGTACGAGCAGTACTTC. Its translation is CASSFFQGAYEQYF.

V usage is TRBV11-2 and J usage is TRBJ2-7; 9 bases map to TRBD1. CDR1 is SGHAT and CDR2 is FQNNGV in the germline V gene. This CDR3 is 15 amino acids long. The junction had 7 bases not matched to a gene; V was cut back by 5 bases and J by 2 bases. The CDR3: CASSKSGQGTYEQYF. The CDR3 nucleotides are TGTGCCAGCAGCAAAAGTGGACAGGGGACCTACGAGCAGTACTTC.

The V gene is TRBV4-1, the J gene TRBJ2-1; possible D gene TRBD1, 6 bases. The CDR3 contains 13 residues. V lost 5 bases and J lost 7, with 12 bases in between. Germline CDR1 and CDR2: MGHRA and YSYEKL. The CDR3 sequence is CASSFTGTNEQFF. The CDR3 DNA follows: TGCGCCAGCAGCTTCACAGGGACGAATGAGCAGTTCTTC.

This clone came up once. This chain joins TRBV15 and TRBJ2-5; TRBD1 is a possible D gene (6 bases). V lost 4 bases to trimming and J lost 5 bases, with 14 bases between them. CDR1 is LNHNV, CDR2 YYDKDF, per germline (reference sequence). The CDR3 runs 14 residues. Written as DNA, the CDR3 is TGTGCCACCAGCAAGTCAGGGGCCGGGGAGACCCAGTACTTC. It encodes CATSKSGAGETQYF.

This chain connects TRBV6-6 to TRBJ1-1; D may be TRBD1 (6 bases). The V gene lost 0 bases and the J gene lost 0 bases, with 11 bases spanning the gap. The CDR3 is made up of 16 amino acids. The germline V gene encodes CDR1 MNHNY and CDR2 SVGAGI (reference sequence). The CDR3 here is CASSYSGQLLNTEAFF. The CDR3 DNA follows: TGTGCCAGCAGTTACTCCGGACAGCTTTTGAACACTGAAGCTTTCTTT.

This rearrangement joins TRBV27 to TRBJ2-1; 11 bases fit TRBD1. V lost 3 bases, J lost 9 bases, and 4 bases stayed unmatched. The germline V gene has CDR1 MNHEY and CDR2 SMNVEV (reference sequence). This CDR3 has 14 residues. CDR3 amino acids: CASSFWDRGSEQFF. CDR3 in DNA: TGTGCCAGCAGTTTTTGGGACAGGGGGAGTGAGCAGTTCTTC.